This T cell receptor (beta chain) was found in a study of neoadjuvant anti-PD-1 for oral cavity cancer. Study-wide findings and caveats: Treg/Th17 ratio rose with pretreatment blood and fell with post-treatment tumor TCRbeta clonality.

Assay: immunoSEQ multiplex PCR; the TCRdb copy retains only in-frame clones and omits some. The sample yields 20,000 to 25,000 clones, under 55% seen once. The sample's time point: after neoadjuvant nivolumab, at surgical resection. As regards this clone: The antigen is unknown.

The sequence was obtained from a person between 40 and 79 years old with oral cavity squamous cell carcinoma. The material sequenced was tumor tissue, taken after nivolumab (anti-PD-1) treatment.

Here the CDR3 DNA reads TGTGCCAGCAGTTACTCCGGCCTGGGTAAGGGTGAAAAACTGTTTTTT. This translates into CASSYSGLGKGEKLFF. The chain combines TRBV6-6 with TRBJ1-4; no clear D gene. CDR1 is MNHNY, CDR2 SVGAGI, per germline (reference sequence). The CDR3 consists of 16 residues. The V and J ends lost 0 bases and 7 bases respectively, with 15 bases between them.